The 9 T cell receptor beta chains in this list originate from one sample, sequenced in a study of cytomegalovirus exposure and HLA in healthy donors. The PCR contained 60 Vbeta and 13 Jbeta primers. This table comes from immunoSEQ multiplex PCR, and its TCRdb copy is limited to in-frame clones, with some not included. The sample records 210,000 or so clones, about 90% being singletons. The source material was PBMCs. These receptors were collected from a man aged 30-40 years in good health and CMV-seronegative.

The J gene is TRBJ2-5, the V gene TRBV5-4; tentative D call: TRBD2 (5 bases). The CDR3 extends over 14 amino acids. V was cut by 4 bases and J by 3 bases, with 13 bases left in between. Germline V gene lookup returns CDR1 SGHNT and CDR2 YYREEE (reference sequence). The CDR3 nucleotides read TGTGCCAGCAGCCGGGCGGGCTTGGAAGAGACCCAGTACTTC. Translating gives CASSRAGLEETQYF.

This sequence joins TRBV5-1 and TRBJ2-2, with TRBD2 as a possible D gene (5 bases). Trimming took 3 bases from V and 6 from J, leaving 15 bases between them. Germline V gives CDR1 SGHRS, CDR2 YFSETQ. The CDR3 consists of 15 residues. The CDR3 protein is CASSWETPSAGELFF. The CDR3 DNA follows: TGCGCCAGCAGCTGGGAGACTCCTTCCGCCGGGGAGCTGTTTTTT.

This chain joins TRBV2 and TRBJ2-5, with 9 bases matching TRBD1. The last part of the DNA fits TRBJ2-7 better; the J call may be wrong. This CDR3 has 18 amino acids. Germline loops: CDR1 SNHLY, CDR2 FYNNEI. CDR3 coding DNA: TGTGCCAGCAGCGATGCCCTTGGATCGGGACAGGGTGTCTACGAGCAGTACTTC. As protein: CASSDALGSGQGVYEQYF.

The CDR3 DNA reads as TGCAGCGTTCGGGACAGGGCGGGAGCTTTCTTT. Translating gives CSVRDRAGAFF. The chain recombines TRBV29-1 with TRBJ1-1; the match to TRBD1 covers 9 bases. With V trimmed by 5 bases and J by 10 bases, 5 bases remained unmatched. Germline values: CDR1 SQVTM, CDR2 ANQGSEA. The CDR3 runs to 11 residues.

The chain is built from TRBV4-2 and TRBJ2-2; 12 bases fit TRBD2. Germline CDR1 LGHNA, CDR2 YNFKEQ. The length of the CDR3 is 16 residues. J lost 5 bases, V lost 5 bases, and 6 bases had no gene match. The CDR3 bases are TGTGCCAGCAGCGCGGCTAGCGGGGGGGAGACCGGGGAGCTGTTTTTT. The encoded protein is CASSAASGGETGELFF.

The CDR3 loop reads CASSSRGQGREGTEAFF. In nucleotides, the CDR3 is TGTGCCAGCAGTTCTAGGGGACAGGGACGGGAAGGCACTGAAGCTTTCTTT. This sequence joins TRBV27 and TRBJ1-1; 9 bases align to TRBD1. Looked up from germline, CDR1 is MNHEY and CDR2 is SMNVEV (reference sequence). The CDR3 is 17 residues long. After removal of 4 bases from V and 4 bases from J, the junction contained 13 bases not matched to a gene.

The chain combines TRBV4-1 with TRBJ2-6; a possible D gene is TRBD1 (5 bases). The CDR3 contains 16 residues. Germline CDR1 reads MGHRA; CDR2 reads YSYEKL. Deletions cut 2 bases from V and 2 bases from J, with 10 bases between. For the CDR3, the DNA is TGCGCCAGCAGCCAAAATTCAGGGACTGGGGCCAACGTCCTGACTTTC. Protein product: CASSQNSGTGANVLTF.

V is TRBV29-1 and J is TRBJ2-1, with D tentatively TRBD2 (6 bases). Germline lookup yields CDR1 SQVTM and CDR2 ANQGSEA. V lost 7 bases and J lost 9, with 16 bases in between. The CDR3 runs 12 residues. CDR3 protein: CSGHRDSFEQFF. CDR3 bases: TGCAGCGGTCACCGGGACTCCTTTGAGCAGTTCTTC.

The V gene is TRBV4-1, the J gene TRBJ2-1, with 9 bases fitting TRBD2. The CDR3 runs to 19 residues. In germline, CDR1 is MGHRA, CDR2 YSYEKL. Losses at the gene ends were 6 bases for V and 0 bases for J; bases not matched to a gene: 15. CDR3 sequence (DNA): TGCGCCAGCAGTCTCTATAAATTAGCGGGAGAGATCTCCTACAATGAGCAGTTCTTC. Translation gives CASSLYKLAGEISYNEQFF.